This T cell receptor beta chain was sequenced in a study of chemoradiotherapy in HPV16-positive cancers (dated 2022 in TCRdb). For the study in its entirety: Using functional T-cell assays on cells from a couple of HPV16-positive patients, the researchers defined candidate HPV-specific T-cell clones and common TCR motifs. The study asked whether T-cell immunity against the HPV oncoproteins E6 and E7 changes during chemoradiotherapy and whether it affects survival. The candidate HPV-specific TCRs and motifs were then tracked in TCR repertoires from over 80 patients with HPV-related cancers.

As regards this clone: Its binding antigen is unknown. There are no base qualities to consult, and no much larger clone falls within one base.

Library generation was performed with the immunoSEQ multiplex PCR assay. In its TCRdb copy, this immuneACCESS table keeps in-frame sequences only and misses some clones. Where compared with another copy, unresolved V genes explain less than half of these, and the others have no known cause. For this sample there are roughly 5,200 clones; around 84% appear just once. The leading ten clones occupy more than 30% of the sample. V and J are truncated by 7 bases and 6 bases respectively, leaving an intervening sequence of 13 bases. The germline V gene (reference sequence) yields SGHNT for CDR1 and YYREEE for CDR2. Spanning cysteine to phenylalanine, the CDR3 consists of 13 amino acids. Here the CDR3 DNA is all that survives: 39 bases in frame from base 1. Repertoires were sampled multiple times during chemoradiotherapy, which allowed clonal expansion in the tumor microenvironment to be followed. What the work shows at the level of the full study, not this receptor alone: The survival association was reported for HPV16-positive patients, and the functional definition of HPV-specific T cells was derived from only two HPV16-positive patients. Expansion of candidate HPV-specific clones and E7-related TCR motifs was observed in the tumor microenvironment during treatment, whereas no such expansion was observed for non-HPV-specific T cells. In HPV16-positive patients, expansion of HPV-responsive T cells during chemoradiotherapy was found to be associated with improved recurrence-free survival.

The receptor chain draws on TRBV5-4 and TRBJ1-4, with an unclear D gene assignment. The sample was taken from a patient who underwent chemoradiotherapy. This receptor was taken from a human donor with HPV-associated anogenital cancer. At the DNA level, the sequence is TGTGCCAGCCGGGAAGGAACGGATGAAAAACTGTTTTTT. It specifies CASREGTDEKLFF.